This T cell receptor (beta chain) was found in a study of blood T cell repertoires in COVID-19. Study at large: The samples span acute and convalescent COVID-19 from the United States, Italy and Spain. PBMCs, B-cell-depleted T cells, or T cells were the source of the cDNA or gDNA that made up the material.

Method: immunoSEQ multiplex PCR; TCRdb's copy keeps in-frame clones and lacks some. The sample consists of 200,000 to 250,000 clones, about 88% of them appearing once. CDR3 length equals 15 residues. V was pared by 1 base and J by 7 bases, with 13 bases between. The germline gives CDR1 SGHVS, CDR2 FQNEAQ. Material for sequencing was peripheral blood. The J gene is TRBJ1-4, the V gene TRBV7-8; D unclear. The TCR sequence derives from a middle-aged woman who had recovered from COVID-19. The CDR3 sequence is CASSLGQVRGEKLFF. CDR3 in DNA: TGTGCCAGCAGCTTAGGTCAGGTTCGGGGTGAAAAACTGTTTTTT.